The 4 T cell receptor beta chains below all came from one sample that was sequenced in a study of OX40 agonist ivuxolimab in advanced cancers. Assay used: immunoSEQ multiplex PCR; TCRdb lists only in-frame clones, some missing. The sample records 80,000 or so clones, approximately 85% being singletons. The sequenced sample was CD4+ or CD8+ T cells sorted from blood, obtained in a trial of the OX40 agonist ivuxolimab. These receptors originate from an adult with an advanced solid tumor such as melanoma, head and neck, liver or kidney cancer.

As concerns this clone: Without the conserved terminal phenylalanine or tryptophan, this CDR3 likely stems from a read error. The limits of the CDR3 on the DNA are not certain, so only TCRdb's listed CDR3 is given. This CDR3 is CASSFVGGSVAL. This chain connects TRBV7-2 to TRBJ1-2. The CDR3 is 12 amino acids in total, end residues counted. Germline CDR1 and CDR2: SGHTA and FQGNSA.

The chain couples TRBV9 to TRBJ2-7; D may be TRBD2 (7 bases). CDR1 is SGDLS and CDR2 is YYNGEE in the germline V gene. The CDR3 is 18 residues long. With 4 bases removed from V and 1 base from J, the gap between germline ends came to 24 bases. The CDR3 sequence: CASSPTISGRGGSYEQYF. In DNA form, the CDR3 reads TGTGCCAGCAGCCCCACGATCTCGGGGAGGGGGGGGTCCTACGAGCAGTACTTC. Based on the CDR3 plus reference TRBV9 and TRBJ2-7, the full variable domain is DSGVTQTPKHLITATGQRVTLRCSPRSGDLSVYWYQQSLDQGLQFLIQYYNGEERAKGNILERFSAQQFPDLHSELNLSSLELGDSALYFCASSPTISGRGGSYEQYFGPGTRLTVT.

The rearrangement joins TRBV7-2 to TRBJ2-6; D is possibly TRBD1 (6 bases). Trimming took off 0 bases at V and 1 base at J, with 10 bases between the two ends. The CDR3 covers 17 residues. Germline V gives CDR1 SGHTA, CDR2 FQGNSA. In nucleotides, the CDR3 is TGTGCCAGCAGCTTAGCCTTAACAGGGTCTGGGGCCAACGTCCTGACTTTC. Its protein is CASSLALTGSGANVLTF.

This clone has more than one count but fewer than ten. The chain is built from TRBV6-5 and TRBJ2-7, with 9 bases identical to TRBD1. V was pared by 6 bases and J by 3 bases, with 0 bases of the junction left unmatched. The CDR3 is 12 amino acids. Germline loops: CDR1 MNHEY, CDR2 SVGAGI. The CDR3 loop is CASRTGGYEQYF. The CDR3 region has the DNA TGTGCCAGCAGGACAGGGGGCTACGAGCAGTACTTC.